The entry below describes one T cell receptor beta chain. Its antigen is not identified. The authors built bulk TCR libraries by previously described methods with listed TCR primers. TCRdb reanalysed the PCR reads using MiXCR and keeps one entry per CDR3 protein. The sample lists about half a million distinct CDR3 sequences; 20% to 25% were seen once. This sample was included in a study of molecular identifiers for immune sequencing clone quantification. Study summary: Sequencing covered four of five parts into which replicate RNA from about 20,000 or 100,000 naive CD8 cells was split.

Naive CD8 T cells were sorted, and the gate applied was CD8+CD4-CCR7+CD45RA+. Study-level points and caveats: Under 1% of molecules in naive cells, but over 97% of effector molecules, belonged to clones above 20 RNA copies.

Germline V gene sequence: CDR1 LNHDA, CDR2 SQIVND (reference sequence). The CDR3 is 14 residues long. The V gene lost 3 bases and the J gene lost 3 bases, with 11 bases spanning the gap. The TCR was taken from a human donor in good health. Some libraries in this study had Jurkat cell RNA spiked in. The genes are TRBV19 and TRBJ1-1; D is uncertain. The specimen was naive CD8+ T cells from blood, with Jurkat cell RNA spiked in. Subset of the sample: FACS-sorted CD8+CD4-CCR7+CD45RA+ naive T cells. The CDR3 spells CASSIWAAHTEAFF. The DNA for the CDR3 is TGTGCCAGTAGTATTTGGGCAGCCCACACTGAAGCTTTCTTT.